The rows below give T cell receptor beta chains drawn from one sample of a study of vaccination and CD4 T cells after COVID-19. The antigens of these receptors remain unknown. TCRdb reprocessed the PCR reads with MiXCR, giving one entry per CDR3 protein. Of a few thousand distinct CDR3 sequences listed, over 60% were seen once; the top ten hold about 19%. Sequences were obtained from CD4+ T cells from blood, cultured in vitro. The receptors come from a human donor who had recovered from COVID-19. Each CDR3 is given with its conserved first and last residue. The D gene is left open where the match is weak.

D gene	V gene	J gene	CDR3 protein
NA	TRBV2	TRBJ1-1	CASSVQWKAEAFF
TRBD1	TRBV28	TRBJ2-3	CASSPQGVGTDTQYF
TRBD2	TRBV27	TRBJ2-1	CASSPGLAKAGDNEQFF
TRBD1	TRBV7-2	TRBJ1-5	CASSLTGKDQPQHF
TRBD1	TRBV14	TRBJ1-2	CASSQGLGSGGTTNYGYTF
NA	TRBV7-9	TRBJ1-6	CASSLEGVHNSPLHF
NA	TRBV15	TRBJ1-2	CATSRDHVTGNYGYTF
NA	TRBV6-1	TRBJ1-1	CASTRTMNTEAFF
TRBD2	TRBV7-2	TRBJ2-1	CAIVAGGPHNEQFF
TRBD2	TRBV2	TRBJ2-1	CASSVRSSSGTPEQFF
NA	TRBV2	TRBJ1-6	CASSEALFLVQNRNSPLHF
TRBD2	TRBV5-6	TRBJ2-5	CASSPGGTRETQYF
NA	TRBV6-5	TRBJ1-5	CASSYSPDQPQHF
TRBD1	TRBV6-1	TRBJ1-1	CASRGTGNTEAFF
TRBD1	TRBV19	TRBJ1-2	CASSMWTGGFGGYTF
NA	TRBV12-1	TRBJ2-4	CASSFPDESKNIQYF
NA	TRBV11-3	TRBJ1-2	CASSLGVHGRSYGYTF
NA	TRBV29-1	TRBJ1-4	CSVESVATNEKLFF
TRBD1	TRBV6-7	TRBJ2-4	CASSYPTPGDRVKNIQYF
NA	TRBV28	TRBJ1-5	CASSPQDSIRSKAQHF
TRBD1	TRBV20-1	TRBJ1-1	CSARGAPGQGLNTEAFF
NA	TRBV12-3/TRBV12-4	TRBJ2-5	CASRTLGGADQETQYF
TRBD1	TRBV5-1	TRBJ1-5	CASSLDGQGSNQPQHF
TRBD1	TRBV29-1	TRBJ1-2	CSVENRGFGGYTF
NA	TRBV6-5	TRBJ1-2	CASSSQGHGYTF
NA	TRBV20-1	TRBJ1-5	CSAPDPRRGGTSNQPQHF
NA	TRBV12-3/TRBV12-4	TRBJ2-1	CASSLGIEQFF
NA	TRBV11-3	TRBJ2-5	CASSPGRYQETQYF
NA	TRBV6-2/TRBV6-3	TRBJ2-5	CASSPGAGAETQYF
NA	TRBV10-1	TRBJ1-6	CASKRTSRSSYNSPLHF
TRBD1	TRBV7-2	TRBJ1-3	CASSYRTGFGNTIYF
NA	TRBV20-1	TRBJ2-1	CSASGISGLSYNEQFF
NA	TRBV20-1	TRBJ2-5	CSARDSVQETQYF
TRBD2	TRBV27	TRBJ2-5	CASSPRRTSGGKETQYF
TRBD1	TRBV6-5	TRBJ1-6	CASSYSIGQADNSPLHF
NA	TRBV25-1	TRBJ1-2	CASSDPGANGYTF
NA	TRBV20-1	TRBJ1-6	CSARQGHRAGPLHF
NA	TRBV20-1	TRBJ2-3	CSVGLGTSTDTQYF
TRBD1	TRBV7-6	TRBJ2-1	CASSPQTGLTYNEQFF
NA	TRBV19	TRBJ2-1	CATKIAGANNEQFF
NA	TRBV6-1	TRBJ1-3	CASSAGYLRDTIYF
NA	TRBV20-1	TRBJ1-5	CSARDSQKGTDQPQHF
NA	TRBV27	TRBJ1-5	CASSLNRDSYEQYFGPGFNQPQHF
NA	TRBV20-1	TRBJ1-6	CSAQTLSSYNSPLHF
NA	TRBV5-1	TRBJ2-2	CASSTTNTGELFF
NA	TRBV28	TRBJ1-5	CASSFRPSSSNQPQHF
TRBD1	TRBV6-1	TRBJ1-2	CASSAAGQGFYGYTF
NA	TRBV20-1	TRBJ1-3	CSAPDRKSGNTIYF
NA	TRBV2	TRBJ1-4	CASSEAKGYNEKLFF
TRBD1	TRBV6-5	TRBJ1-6	CASSYSTGLEGSPLHF
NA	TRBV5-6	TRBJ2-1	CASSWGLPSSYNEQFF
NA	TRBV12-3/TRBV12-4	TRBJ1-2	CASSVVSGGLGYTF
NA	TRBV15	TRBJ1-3	CATSPRRSDGNTIYF
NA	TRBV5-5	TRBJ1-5	CASSLEVGYNQPQHF
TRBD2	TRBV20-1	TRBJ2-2	CSARAAGGSLGELFF
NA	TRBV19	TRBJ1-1	CASSPLGDTEAFF
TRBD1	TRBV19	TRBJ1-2	CASSVTGTAGRIYGYTF
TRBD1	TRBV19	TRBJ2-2	CASRGTGNTGELFF
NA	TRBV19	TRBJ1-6	CASSTRTPGSYNSPLHF